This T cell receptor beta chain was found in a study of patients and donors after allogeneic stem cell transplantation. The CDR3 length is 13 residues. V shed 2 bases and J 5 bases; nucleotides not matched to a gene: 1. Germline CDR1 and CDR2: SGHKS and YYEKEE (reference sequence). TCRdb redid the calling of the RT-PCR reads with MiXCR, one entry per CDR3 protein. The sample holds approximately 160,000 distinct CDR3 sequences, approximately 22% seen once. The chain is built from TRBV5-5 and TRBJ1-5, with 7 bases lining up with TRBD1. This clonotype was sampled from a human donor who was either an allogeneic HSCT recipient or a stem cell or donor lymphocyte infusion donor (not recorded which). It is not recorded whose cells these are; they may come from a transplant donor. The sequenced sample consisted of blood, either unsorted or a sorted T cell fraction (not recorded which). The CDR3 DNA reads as TGTGCCAGCAGCTTACAGGGGCATCAGCCCCAGCATTTT. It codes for CASSLQGHQPQHF.